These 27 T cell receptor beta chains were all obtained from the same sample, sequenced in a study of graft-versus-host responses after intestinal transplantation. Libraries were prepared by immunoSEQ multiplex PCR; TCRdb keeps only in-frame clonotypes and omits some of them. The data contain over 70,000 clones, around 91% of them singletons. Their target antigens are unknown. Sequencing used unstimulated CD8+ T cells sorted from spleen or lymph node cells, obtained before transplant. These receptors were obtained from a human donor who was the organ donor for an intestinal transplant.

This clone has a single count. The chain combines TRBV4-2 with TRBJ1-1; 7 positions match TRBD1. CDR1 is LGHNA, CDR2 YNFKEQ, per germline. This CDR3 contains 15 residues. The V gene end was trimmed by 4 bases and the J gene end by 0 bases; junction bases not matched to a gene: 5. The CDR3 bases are TGTGCCAGCAGCCCCTGGACAGGCTTGAACACTGAAGCTTTCTTT. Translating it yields CASSPWTGLNTEAFF.

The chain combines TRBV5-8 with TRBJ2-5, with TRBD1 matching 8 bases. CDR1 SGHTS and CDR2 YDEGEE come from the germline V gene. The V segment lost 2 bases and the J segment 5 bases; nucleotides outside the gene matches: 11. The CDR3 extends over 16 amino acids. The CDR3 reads CASSFRDRHQGETQYF. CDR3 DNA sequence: TGTGCCAGCAGCTTCCGGGACAGGCATCAGGGGGAGACCCAGTACTTC. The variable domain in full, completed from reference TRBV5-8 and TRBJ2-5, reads EAGVTQSPTHLIKTRGQQATLRCSPISGHTSVYWYQQALGLGLQFLLWYDEGEERNRGNFPPRFSGRQFPNYSSELNVNALELEDSALYLCASSFRDRHQGETQYFGPGTRLLVL.

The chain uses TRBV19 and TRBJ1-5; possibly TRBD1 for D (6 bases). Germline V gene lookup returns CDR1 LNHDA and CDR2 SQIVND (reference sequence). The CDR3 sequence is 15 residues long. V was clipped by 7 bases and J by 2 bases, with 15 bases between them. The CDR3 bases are TGTGCCAGTATGCTAGGGGCAGGGGGCAATCAGCCCCAGCATTTT. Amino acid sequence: CASMLGAGGNQPQHF.

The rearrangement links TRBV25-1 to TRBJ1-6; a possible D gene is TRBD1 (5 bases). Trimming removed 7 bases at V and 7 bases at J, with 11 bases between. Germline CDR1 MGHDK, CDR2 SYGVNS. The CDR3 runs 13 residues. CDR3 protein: CASTPGGNSPLHF. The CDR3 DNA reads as TGTGCCAGCACCCCCGGGGGGAATTCACCCCTCCACTTT.

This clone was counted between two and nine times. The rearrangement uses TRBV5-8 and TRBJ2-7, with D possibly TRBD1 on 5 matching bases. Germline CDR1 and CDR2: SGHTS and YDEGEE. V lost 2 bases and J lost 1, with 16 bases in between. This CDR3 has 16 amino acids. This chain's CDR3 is CASSFAQVILSYEQYV. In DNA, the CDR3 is TGTGCCAGCAGCTTCGCACAGGTCATTTTATCCTACGAGCAGTACGTC.

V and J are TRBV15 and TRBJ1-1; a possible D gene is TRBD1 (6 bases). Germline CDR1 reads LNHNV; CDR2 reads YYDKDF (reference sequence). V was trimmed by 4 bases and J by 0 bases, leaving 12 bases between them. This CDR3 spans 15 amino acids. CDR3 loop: CATSNNREMNTEAFF. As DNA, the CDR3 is TGTGCCACCAGCAACAACAGGGAAATGAACACTGAAGCTTTCTTT.

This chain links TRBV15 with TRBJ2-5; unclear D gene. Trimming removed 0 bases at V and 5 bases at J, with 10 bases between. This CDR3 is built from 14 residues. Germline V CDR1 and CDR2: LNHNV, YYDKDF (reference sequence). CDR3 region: CATSRDLVRETQYF. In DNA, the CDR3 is TGTGCCACCAGCAGAGATTTAGTACGTGAGACCCAGTACTTC.

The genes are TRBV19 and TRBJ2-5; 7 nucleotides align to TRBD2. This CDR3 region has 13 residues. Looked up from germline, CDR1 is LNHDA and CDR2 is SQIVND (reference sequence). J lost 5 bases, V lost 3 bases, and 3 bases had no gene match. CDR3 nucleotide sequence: TGTGCCAGTAGTATTGGGGAGGGGGAGACCCAGTACTTC. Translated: CASSIGEGETQYF.

As DNA, the CDR3 is TGTGCCAGCAGTTACTCGCAGGGCGGCACTGAAGCTTTCTTT. It translates to CASSYSQGGTEAFF. The chain carries TRBV6-5 and TRBJ1-1; the D gene is possibly TRBD1 (5 bases). CDR1 is MNHEY and CDR2 is SVGAGI in the germline V gene. CDR3 length: 14 residues. Trimming stripped 0 bases from V and 4 bases from J, with 9 bases between.

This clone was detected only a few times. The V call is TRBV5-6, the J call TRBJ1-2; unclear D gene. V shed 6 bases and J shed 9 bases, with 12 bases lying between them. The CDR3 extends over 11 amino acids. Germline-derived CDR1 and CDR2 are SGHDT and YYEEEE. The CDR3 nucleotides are TGTGCCAGCATCGGGGAAGGCCGCTACACCTTC. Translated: CASIGEGRYTF.

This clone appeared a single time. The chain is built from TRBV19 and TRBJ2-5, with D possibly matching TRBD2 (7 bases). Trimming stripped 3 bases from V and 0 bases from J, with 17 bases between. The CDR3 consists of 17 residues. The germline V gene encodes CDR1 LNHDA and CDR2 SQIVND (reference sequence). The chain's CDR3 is CASSIGGPHLYQETQYF. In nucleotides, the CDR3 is TGTGCCAGTAGTATCGGGGGGCCCCACTTGTACCAAGAGACCCAGTACTTC. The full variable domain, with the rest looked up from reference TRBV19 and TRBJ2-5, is DGGITQSPKYLFRKEGQNVTLSCEQNLNHDAMYWYRQDPGQGLRLIYYSQIVNDFQKGDIAEGYSVSREKKESFPLTVTSAQKNPTAFYLCASSIGGPHLYQETQYFGPGTRLLVL.

This CDR3 reads CASSPNLGSGAISYEQYV. DNA of the CDR3: TGTGCCAGCAGTCCCAACCTGGGGAGCGGAGCTATCTCCTACGAGCAGTACGTC. This chain links TRBV28 with TRBJ2-7, with D perhaps TRBD2 (5 bases). In germline, CDR1 is MDHEN, CDR2 SYDVKM. Trimming cost V 5 bases and J 0 bases, with 23 bases left between them. This CDR3 is built from 18 residues.

The CDR3 reads CASSLLSTGGPSYTF. CDR3 in DNA: TGTGCCAGCAGTCTCCTCTCGACAGGGGGCCCTAGCTACACCTTC. The gene calls are TRBV27 and TRBJ1-2; the match to TRBD1 covers 10 bases. After removal of 5 bases from V and 9 bases from J, the junction contained 12 bases not matched to a gene. The CDR3 totals 15 residues. The germline V gene encodes CDR1 MNHEY and CDR2 SMNVEV (reference sequence).

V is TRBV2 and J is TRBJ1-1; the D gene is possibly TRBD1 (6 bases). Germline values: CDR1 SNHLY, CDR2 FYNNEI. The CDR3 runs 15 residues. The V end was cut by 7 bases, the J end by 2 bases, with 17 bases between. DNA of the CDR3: TGTGCCAGCATTGGTACCTTGACAGGTAACACTGAAGCTTTCTTT. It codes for CASIGTLTGNTEAFF.

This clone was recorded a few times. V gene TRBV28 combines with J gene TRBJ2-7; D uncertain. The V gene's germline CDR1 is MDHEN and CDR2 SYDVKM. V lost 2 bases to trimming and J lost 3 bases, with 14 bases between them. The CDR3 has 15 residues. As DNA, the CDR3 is TGTGCCAGCAGTTTAGCAGGCGACCCTGGCTACGAGCAGTACGTC. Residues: CASSLAGDPGYEQYV.

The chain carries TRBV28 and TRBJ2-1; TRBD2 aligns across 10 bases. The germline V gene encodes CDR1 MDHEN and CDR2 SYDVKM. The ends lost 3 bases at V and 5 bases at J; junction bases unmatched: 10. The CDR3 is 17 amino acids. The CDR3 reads CASSFPISGGADNEQFF. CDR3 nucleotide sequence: TGTGCCAGCAGTTTCCCAATCAGCGGGGGGGCCGACAATGAGCAGTTCTTC.

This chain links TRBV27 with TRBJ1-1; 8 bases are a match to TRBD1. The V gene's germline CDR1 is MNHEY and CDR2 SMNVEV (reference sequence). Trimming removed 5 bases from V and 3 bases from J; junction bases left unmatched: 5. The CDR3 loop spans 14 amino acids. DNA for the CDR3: TGTGCCAGCAGTCCGACAGGGGTTTACACTGAAGCTTTCTTT. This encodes CASSPTGVYTEAFF.

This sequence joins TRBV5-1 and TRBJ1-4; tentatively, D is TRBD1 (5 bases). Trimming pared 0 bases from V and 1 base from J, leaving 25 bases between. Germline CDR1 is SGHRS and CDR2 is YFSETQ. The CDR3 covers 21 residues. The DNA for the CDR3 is TGCGCCAGCAGCTTGGGGGCCCTCGGGGGTTTTGAATCCGGAACTAATGAAAAACTGTTTTTT. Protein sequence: CASSLGALGGFESGTNEKLFF.

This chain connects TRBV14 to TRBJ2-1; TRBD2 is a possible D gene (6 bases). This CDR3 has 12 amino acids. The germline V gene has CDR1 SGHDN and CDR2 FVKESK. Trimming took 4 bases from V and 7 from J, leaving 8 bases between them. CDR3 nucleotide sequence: TGTGCCAGCAGCCCGACTAGTAATGAGCAGTTCTTC. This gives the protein CASSPTSNEQFF.

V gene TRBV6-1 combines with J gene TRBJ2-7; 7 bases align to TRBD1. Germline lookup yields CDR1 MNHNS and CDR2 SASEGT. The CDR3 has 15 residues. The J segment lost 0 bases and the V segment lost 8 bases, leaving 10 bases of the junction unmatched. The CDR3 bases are TGTGCCAGCGGTCAGCGCAGGGGGAGCTCCTACGAGCAGTACGTC. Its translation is CASGQRRGSSYEQYV.

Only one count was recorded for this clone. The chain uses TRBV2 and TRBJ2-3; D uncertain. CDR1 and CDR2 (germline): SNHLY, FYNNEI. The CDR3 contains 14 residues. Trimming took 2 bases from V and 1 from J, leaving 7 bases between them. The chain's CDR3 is CASSEYAGTDTQYF. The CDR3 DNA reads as TGTGCCAGCAGTGAATATGCAGGCACAGATACGCAGTATTTT.

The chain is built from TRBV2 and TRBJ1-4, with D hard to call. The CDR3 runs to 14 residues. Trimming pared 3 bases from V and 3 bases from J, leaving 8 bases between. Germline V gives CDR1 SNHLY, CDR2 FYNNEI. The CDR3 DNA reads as TGTGCCAGCAGTGATTCTACCTCTAATGAAAAACTGTTTTTT. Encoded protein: CASSDSTSNEKLFF.

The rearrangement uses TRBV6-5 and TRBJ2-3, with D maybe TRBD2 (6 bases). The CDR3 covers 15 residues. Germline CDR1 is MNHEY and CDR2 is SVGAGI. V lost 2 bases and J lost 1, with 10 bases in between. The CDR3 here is CASSYNGGGTDTQYF. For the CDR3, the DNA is TGTGCCAGCAGTTACAATGGCGGGGGCACAGATACGCAGTATTTT.

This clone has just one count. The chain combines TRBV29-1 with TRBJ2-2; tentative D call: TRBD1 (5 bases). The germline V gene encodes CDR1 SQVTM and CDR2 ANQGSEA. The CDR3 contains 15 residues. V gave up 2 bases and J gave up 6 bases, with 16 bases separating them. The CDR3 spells CSVELQGRDAGELFF. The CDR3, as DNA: TGCAGCGTTGAATTGCAGGGTAGAGACGCCGGGGAGCTGTTTTTT.

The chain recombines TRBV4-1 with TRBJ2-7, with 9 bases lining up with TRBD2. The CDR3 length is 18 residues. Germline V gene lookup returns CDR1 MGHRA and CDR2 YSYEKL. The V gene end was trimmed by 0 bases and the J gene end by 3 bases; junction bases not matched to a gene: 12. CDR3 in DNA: TGCGCCAGCAGCCAAGAACCCCATCAGGTAGCGGGGGACTACGAGCAGTACGTC. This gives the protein CASSQEPHQVAGDYEQYV.

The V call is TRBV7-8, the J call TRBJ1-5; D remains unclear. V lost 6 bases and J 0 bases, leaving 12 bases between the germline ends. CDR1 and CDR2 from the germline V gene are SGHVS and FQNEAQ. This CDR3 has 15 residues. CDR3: CASSPGYYSNQPQHF. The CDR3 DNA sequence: TGTGCCAGCAGTCCAGGATATTATAGCAATCAGCCCCAGCATTTT.

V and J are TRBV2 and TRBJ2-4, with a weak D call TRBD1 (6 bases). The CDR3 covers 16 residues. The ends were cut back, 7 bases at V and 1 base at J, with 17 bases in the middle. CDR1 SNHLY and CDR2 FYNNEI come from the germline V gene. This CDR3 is CASTLPQGSAKNIQYF. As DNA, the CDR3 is TGTGCCAGCACCCTACCCCAGGGGTCGGCCAAAAACATTCAGTACTTC.